This is a list of T cell receptor beta chains from one sample in a study of T cells in Graves' hyperthyroidism and ophthalmopathy. Each CDR3 protein is one row after TCRdb ran MiXCR on the multiplex PCR reads. The sample lists more than 550,000 distinct CDR3 sequences; roughly 45% were seen once. The sequenced sample was peripheral blood or thyroid tissue (not recorded which). The source is an adult man with Graves' disease, either hyperthyroidism or ophthalmopathy (not recorded which). CDR3s include the opening cysteine and the closing phenylalanine or tryptophan. D genes are given only for firm matches. Clone size appears in some rows only: once, few, many, or a class for an expanded clone.

J	size	D	V	DNA	CDR3
TRBJ2-7	-	TRBD2	TRBV20-1	TGCAGTGCCCGAGCGGGAGGGTTCTACGAGCAGTACTTC	CSARAGGFYEQYF
TRBJ1-2	-	-	TRBV5-1	TGCGCCAGCAGCGTTACAGGACGGGACTATGGCTACACCTTC	CASSVTGRDYGYTF
TRBJ1-2	-	TRBD1	TRBV5-4	TGTGCCAGCAGCCCCGGGACAGGGGGCCACTATGGCTACACCTTC	CASSPGTGGHYGYTF
TRBJ1-1	-	-	TRBV12-3/TRBV12-4	TGTGCCAGCAGGGGGGGACTCGAGCCGCTTACCACTGAAGCTTTCTTT	CASRGGLEPLTTEAFF
TRBJ1-1	many	-	TRBV2	TGTGCCAGCAGTGATCAGGGCATGAACACTGAAGCTTTCTTT	CASSDQGMNTEAFF
TRBJ1-4	few	-	TRBV7-6	TGTGCCAGCAGCAACCCCACAGGGTCGGACGGTGAAAAACTGTTTTTT	CASSNPTGSDGEKLFF
TRBJ1-2	-	-	TRBV6-6	TGTGCCAGCAGTCCCACAGCTATACACTTCTATGGCTACACCTTC	CASSPTAIHFYGYTF
TRBJ1-4	-	-	TRBV24-1	TGTGCCACCAGTGACGGACAGCCCACAACTAATGAAAAACTGTTTTTT	CATSDGQPTTNEKLFF
TRBJ1-5	few	TRBD1	TRBV20-1	TGCAGTGCCGCCCCTGCCGACAGGGCCTATAGCAATCAGCCCCAGCATTTT	CSAAPADRAYSNQPQHF
TRBJ1-1	-	-	TRBV5-6	TGTGCCAGCAGCTTGGGGGGGCAGTTCACTGAAGCTTTCTTT	CASSLGGQFTEAFF
TRBJ2-2	-	-	TRBV5-1	TGCGCCAGCAGCAAAGCCGGGGTTCACGGGGAGCTGTTTTTT	CASSKAGVHGELFF